A selection of T cell receptor beta chains follows, all from one sample in a study of blood T cell repertoires in COVID-19. Libraries were prepared by immunoSEQ multiplex PCR; TCRdb keeps only in-frame clonotypes and omits some of them. The sample yields roughly 230,000 clones, roughly 89% seen once. The sequenced sample consisted of peripheral blood. These TCRs come from a woman aged 60-70 years with COVID-19, enrolled during active disease. Both conserved end residues are part of each CDR3. Fields, in order: D gene, V gene, CDR3 protein. The D gene is left open where the match is weak.

>-|TRBV5-4
CASSNRDTEAFF
>-|TRBV7-2
CASSQRTGPYEQYF
>TRBD2|TRBV10-2
CASIGRGGSYNEQFF
>-|TRBV4-2
CASSQDVRTAYNEQFF
>TRBD1|TRBV5-1
CASSLGDSYYNEQFF
>-|TRBV11-3
CASSLAADYSYNEQFF
>-|TRBV6-5
CASSPGRGNEKLFF
>TRBD1|TRBV10-3
CATQGAEDTQYF
>TRBD1|TRBV2
CASQKGALSEKLFF
>-|TRBV9
CASSLQGPSYNEQFF
>TRBD2|TRBV19
CASNSKGGLAGVTGELFF
>TRBD1|TRBV6-5
CASSYSRDSINEKLFF
>-|TRBV4-1
CASSQAGAGREGYTF
>TRBD1|TRBV4-1
CASGRGQGDGNTIYF
>-|TRBV5-4
CASSSRGANTGELFF
>-|TRBV10-3
CAISEKGVNNSPLHF
>-|TRBV2
CASNPESQGAFF
>-|TRBV4-1
CASSPPVVANYGYTF
>TRBD1|TRBV6-4
CASSATRTGGDGYTF
>-|TRBV5-5
CASSLGSGIPYYGYTF
>-|TRBV7-9
CASSRSEGPGGTF
>-|TRBV6-2/TRBV6-3
CASSYSGGLNTEAFF
>TRBD2|TRBV30
CASSRTSGSSTDTQYF
>TRBD1|TRBV11-1
CASSPRGLRSKTEAFF
>TRBD1|TRBV5-1
CASSGIGTGLQETQYF
>-|TRBV11-1
CASSPRLFTDTQYF
>-|TRBV30
CAWSPLGAGALGNEKLFF
>TRBD1|TRBV4-3
CASSQDQGDRETQYF
>TRBD1|TRBV7-9
CASSTGQDSGGYTF
>-|TRBV25-1
CASSAQGGTEAFF
>-|TRBV4-2
CASSQDFIGELFF
>TRBD1|TRBV5-4
CASSFTGANTEAFF
>TRBD1|TRBV5-1
CASSLGQGGNTIYF
>TRBD1|TRBV2
CASNRDRGSDGYTF
>TRBD1|TRBV15
CATSSYRDSSYEQYF
>-|TRBV5-4
CASSFGGGQNYNEQFF
>-|TRBV12-3/TRBV12-4
CASRLTQGYEQFF
>-|TRBV19
CASSPTGLLLAFF
>-|TRBV6-2/TRBV6-3
CASSQTGEKLFF
>TRBD2|TRBV10-3
CAILLTSGVYTDTQYF
>-|TRBV19
CASRPPVNYGYTF
>TRBD2|TRBV5-8
CASSLYTGGTYEQYF
>-|TRBV19
CASSIDRELGGYTF
>TRBD1|TRBV7-2
CASSLLWDRGLRANYGYTF
>-|TRBV7-8
CASSLGRSHSNQPQHF
>TRBD1|TRBV27
CASRPGTAMNTEAFF
>-|TRBV30
CAWSGWGSGQETQYF
>TRBD1|TRBV5-6
CASSPPGQGTGELFF